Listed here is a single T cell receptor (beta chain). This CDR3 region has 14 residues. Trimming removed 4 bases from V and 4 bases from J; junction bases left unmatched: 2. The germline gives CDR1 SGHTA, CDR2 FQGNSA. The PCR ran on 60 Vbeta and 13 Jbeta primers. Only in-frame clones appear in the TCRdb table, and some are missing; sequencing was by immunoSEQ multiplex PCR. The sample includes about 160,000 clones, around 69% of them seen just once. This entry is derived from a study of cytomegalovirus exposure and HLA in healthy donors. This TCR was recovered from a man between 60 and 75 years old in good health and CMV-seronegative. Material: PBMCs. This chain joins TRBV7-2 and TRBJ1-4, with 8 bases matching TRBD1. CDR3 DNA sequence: TGTGCCAGCAGCTCGGGACAGGATAATGAAAAACTGTTTTTT. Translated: CASSSGQDNEKLFF.